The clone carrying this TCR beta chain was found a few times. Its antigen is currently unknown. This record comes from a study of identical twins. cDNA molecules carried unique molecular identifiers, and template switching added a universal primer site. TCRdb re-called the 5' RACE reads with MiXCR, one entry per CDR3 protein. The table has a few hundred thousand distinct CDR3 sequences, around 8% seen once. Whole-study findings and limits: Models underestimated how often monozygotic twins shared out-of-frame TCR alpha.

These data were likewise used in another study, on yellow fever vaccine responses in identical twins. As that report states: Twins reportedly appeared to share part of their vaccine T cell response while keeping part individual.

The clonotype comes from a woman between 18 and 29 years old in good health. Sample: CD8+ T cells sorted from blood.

The CDR3 spells CASSPGEQEQFF. DNA of the CDR3: TGTGCCAGCAGCCCTGGAGAGCAAGAGCAGTTCTTC. The chain joins TRBV3-1 to TRBJ2-1; no clear D gene. Germline lookup yields CDR1 LGHDT and CDR2 YNNKEL (reference sequence). Trimming cost V 4 bases and J 10 bases, with 11 bases left between them. This CDR3 has 12 residues.